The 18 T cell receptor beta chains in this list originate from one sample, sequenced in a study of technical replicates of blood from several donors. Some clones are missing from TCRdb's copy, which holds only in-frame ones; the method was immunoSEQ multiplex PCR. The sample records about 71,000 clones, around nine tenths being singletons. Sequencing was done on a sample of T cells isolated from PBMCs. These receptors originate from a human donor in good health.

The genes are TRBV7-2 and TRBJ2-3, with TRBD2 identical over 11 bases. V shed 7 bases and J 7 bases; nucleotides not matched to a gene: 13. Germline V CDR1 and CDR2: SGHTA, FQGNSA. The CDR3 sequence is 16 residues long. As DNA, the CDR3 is TGTGCCAGCACCACTAGGGCTAGCGGGAGGATGAATACGCAGTATTTT. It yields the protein CASTTRASGRMNTQYF.

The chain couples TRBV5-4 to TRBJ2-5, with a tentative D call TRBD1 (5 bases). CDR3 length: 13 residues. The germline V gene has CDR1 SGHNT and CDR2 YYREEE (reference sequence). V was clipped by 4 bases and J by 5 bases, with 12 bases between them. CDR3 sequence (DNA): TGTGCCAGCAGCCTTCAGGGTGGTGAGACCCAGTACTTC. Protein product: CASSLQGGETQYF.

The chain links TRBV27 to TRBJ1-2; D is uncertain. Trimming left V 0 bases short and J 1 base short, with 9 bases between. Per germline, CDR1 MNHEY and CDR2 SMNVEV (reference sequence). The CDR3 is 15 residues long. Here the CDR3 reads CASSLSRWHNYGYTF. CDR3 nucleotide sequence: TGTGCCAGCAGTTTATCGAGGTGGCATAACTATGGCTACACCTTC.

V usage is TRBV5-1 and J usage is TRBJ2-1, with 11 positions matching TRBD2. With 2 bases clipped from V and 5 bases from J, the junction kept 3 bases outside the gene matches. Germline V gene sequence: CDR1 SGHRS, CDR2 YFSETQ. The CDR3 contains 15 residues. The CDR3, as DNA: TGCGCCAGCAGCTTTAATAGCGGGAGGGACAATGAGCAGTTCTTC. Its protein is CASSFNSGRDNEQFF.

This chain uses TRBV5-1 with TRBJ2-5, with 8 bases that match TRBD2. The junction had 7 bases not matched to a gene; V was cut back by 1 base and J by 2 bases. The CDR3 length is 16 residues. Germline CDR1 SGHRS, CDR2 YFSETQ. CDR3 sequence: CASSLKSGLEQETQYF. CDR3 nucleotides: TGCGCCAGCAGCTTGAAATCGGGACTAGAACAAGAGACCCAGTACTTC.

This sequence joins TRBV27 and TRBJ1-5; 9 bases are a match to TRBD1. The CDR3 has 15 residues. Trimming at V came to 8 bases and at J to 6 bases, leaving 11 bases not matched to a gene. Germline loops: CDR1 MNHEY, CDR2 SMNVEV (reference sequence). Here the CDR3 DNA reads TGTGCCAGCGGGGAAATACAGGGGGCCGGTCAGCCCCAGCATTTT. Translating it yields CASGEIQGAGQPQHF.

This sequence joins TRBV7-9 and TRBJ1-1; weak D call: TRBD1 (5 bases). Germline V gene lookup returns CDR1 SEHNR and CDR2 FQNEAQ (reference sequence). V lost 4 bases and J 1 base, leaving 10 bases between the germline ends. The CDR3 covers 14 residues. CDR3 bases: TGTGCCAGCAGCTACGACAGCAAGAACACTGAAGCTTTCTTT. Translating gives CASSYDSKNTEAFF.

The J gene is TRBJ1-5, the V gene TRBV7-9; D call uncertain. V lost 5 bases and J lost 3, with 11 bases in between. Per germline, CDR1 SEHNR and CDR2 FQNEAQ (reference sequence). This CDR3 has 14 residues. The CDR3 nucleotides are TGTGCCAGCAGCCGTGCCGAGGCCAATCAGCCCCAGCATTTT. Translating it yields CASSRAEANQPQHF.

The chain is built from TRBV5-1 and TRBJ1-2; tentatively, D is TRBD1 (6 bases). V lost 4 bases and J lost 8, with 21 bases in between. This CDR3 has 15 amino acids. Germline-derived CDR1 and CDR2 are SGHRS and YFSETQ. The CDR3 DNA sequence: TGCGCCAGCAGCGGGGGAACAGGGCCCAGCTACGGCTACACCTTC. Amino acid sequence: CASSGGTGPSYGYTF. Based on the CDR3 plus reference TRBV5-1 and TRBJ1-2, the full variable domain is KAGVTQTPRYLIKTRGQQVTLSCSPISGHRSVSWYQQTPGQGLQFLFEYFSETQRNKGNFPGRFSGRQFSNSRSEMNVSTLELGDSALYLCASSGGTGPSYGYTFGSGTRLTVV.

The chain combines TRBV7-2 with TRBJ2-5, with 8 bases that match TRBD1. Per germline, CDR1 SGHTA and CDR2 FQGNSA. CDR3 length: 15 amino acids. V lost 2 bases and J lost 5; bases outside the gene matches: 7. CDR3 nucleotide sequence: TGTGCCAGCAGCTTACAGACAGGGGCGGCCGAGACCCAGTACTTC. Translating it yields CASSLQTGAAETQYF.

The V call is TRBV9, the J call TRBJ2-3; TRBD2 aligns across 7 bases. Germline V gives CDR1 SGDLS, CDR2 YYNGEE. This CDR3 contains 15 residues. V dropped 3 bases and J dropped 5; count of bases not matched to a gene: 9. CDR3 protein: CASSAGTNYVDTQYF. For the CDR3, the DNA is TGTGCCAGCAGCGCCGGGACTAACTACGTAGATACGCAGTATTTT.

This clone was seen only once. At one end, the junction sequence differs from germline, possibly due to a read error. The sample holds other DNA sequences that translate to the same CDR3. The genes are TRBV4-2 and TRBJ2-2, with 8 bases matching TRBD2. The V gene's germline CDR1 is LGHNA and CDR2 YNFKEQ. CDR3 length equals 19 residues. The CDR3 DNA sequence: TGTGCCAGCAGTCAAGGCCAAGCGGGAGACTTCGCGAACACCGGGGAGCTGTTTTTT. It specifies CASSQGQAGDFANTGELFF.

CDR3 nucleotide sequence: TGCGCCAGCATGGGACTAGCGGGAGTGGAGTCCTACAATGAGCAGTTCTTC. Its translation: CASMGLAGVESYNEQFF. This sequence joins TRBV5-1 and TRBJ2-1, with 14 bases matching TRBD2. The CDR3 totals 17 residues. The germline gives CDR1 SGHRS, CDR2 YFSETQ. J lost 1 base, V lost 6 bases, and 6 bases had no gene match.

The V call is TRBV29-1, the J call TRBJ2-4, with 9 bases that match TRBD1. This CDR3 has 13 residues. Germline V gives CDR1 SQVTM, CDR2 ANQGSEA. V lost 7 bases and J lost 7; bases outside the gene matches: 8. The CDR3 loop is CSALTGQGNIQYF. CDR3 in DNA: TGCAGCGCCCTTACGGGACAGGGTAACATTCAGTACTTC. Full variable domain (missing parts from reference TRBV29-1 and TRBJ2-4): SAVISQKPSRDICQRGTSLTIQCQVDSQVTMMFWYRQQPGQSLTLIATANQGSEATYESGFVIDKFPISRPNLTFSTLTVSNMSPEDSSIYLCSALTGQGNIQYFGAGTRLSVL.

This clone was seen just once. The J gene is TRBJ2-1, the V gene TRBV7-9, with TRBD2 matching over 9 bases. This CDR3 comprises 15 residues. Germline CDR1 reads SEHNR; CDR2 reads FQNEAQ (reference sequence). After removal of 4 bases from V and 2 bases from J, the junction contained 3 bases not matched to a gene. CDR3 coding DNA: TGTGCCAGCAGCTCGGGACTAGCAACCTACAATGAGCAGTTCTTC. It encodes CASSSGLATYNEQFF.

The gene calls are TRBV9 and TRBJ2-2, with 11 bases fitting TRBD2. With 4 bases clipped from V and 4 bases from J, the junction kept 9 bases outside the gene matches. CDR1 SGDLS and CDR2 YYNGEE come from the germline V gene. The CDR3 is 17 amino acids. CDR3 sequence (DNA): TGTGCCAGCAGCATTCTAGCGGGAGGTTTAAGCACCGGGGAGCTGTTTTTT. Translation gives CASSILAGGLSTGELFF.

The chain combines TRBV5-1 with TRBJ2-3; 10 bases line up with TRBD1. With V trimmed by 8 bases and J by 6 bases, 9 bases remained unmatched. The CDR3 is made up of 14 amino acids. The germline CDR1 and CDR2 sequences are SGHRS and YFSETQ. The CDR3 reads CASTPTGGVDTQYF. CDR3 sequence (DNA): TGCGCCAGTACACCGACAGGGGGCGTGGATACGCAGTATTTT. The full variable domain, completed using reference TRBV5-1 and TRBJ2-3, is KAGVTQTPRYLIKTRGQQVTLSCSPISGHRSVSWYQQTPGQGLQFLFEYFSETQRNKGNFPGRFSGRQFSNSRSEMNVSTLELGDSALYLCASTPTGGVDTQYFGPGTRLTVL.

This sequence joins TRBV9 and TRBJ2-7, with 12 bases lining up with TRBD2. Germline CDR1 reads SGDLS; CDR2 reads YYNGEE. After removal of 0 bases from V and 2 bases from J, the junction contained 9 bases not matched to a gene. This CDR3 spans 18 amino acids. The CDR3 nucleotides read TGTGCCAGCAGCGTAGGGCCTAGCGGGGGGGAAGTGCCCTACGAGCAGTACTTC. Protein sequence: CASSVGPSGGEVPYEQYF.